This TCR beta chain was observed in a study of cytomegalovirus exposure and HLA in healthy donors. The primer mix had 60 Vbeta and 13 Jbeta primers. Generated by immunoSEQ multiplex PCR, the TCRdb table keeps only in-frame clones and is missing some. The top ten clones hold approximately 2.1% of a sample with 74,000 or so clones, 65% to 70% of them seen once. The CDR3 covers 14 residues. Germline CDR1 MNHNY, CDR2 SVGAGI (reference sequence). V was cut by 8 bases and J by 0 bases, with 10 bases left in between. In this sample, this clone turned up a few times. The sample consisted of PBMCs. The source is a woman in her 30s in good health and CMV-seronegative. The chain links TRBV6-6 to TRBJ2-2; D possibly corresponds to TRBD2 (5 bases). The CDR3: CASREQTNTGELFF. The CDR3 nucleotides read TGTGCCAGCCGGGAACAGACGAACACCGGGGAGCTGTTTTTT.